Presented here are 28 T cell receptor beta chains from one specimen sequenced in a study of blood T cells in healthy people across ages. The use of a sample-barcoded 5' primer and a J-beta primer mix characterized a second PCR of about 6 to 12 cycles. MiXCR, applied by TCRdb to the 5' RACE reads, yields one record per CDR3 protein. The data show roughly 1.9 million distinct CDR3 sequences, around 40% seen once. Sequencing was performed on blood. These receptors came from a human donor in good health.

The chain carries TRBV7-2 and TRBJ2-3, with a possible D match to TRBD2 (6 bases). Germline assignment: CDR1 SGHTA and CDR2 FQGNSA. The CDR3 is 16 amino acids. V was pared by 1 base and J by 2 bases, with 13 bases between. The CDR3 nucleotides read TGTGCCAGCAGCTTAGAATTGGCGGGATTCACAGATACGCAGTATTTT. Its translation is CASSLELAGFTDTQYF. Variable domain in full (rest from reference TRBV7-2 and TRBJ2-3): GAGVSQSPSNKVTEKGKDVELRCDPISGHTALYWYRQSLGQGLEFLIYFQGNSAPDKSGLPSDRFSAERTGGSVSTLTIQRTQQEDSAVYLCASSLELAGFTDTQYFGPGTRLTVL.

This clonotype came up a few times. The chain couples TRBV6-5 to TRBJ2-1, with 10 bases lining up with TRBD1. Germline CDR1 and CDR2: MNHEY and SVGAGI. The length of the CDR3 is 14 residues. Unmatched junction bases numbered 7, after V lost 8 bases and J lost 6 bases. CDR3 protein: CASAGTGAPNEQFF. The CDR3 DNA sequence: TGTGCCAGCGCCGGGACAGGGGCACCCAATGAGCAGTTCTTC.

CDR3 DNA sequence: TGCGCCAGCAGCCAAGATATCGCTGGTTCCGAGCAGTACTTC. It is translated as CASSQDIAGSEQYF. The gene calls are TRBV4-1 and TRBJ2-7, with D hard to call. The CDR3 is 14 residues long. V gave up 0 bases and J gave up 6 bases, with 12 bases separating them. Germline V gene lookup returns CDR1 MGHRA and CDR2 YSYEKL.

The chain links TRBV29-1 to TRBJ2-1; TRBD2 agrees at 13 bases. The tail of the sequence fits TRBJ2-7 better, so the J call may be wrong. CDR1 and CDR2 from the germline V gene are SQVTM and ANQGSEA. This CDR3 is built from 15 residues. CDR3 bases: TGCAGCGTTGGACTAGCGGGGGGCTCCTACAATGAGCAGTACTTC. It translates to CSVGLAGGSYNEQYF.

The V and J genes are TRBV29-1 and TRBJ1-4; D is possibly TRBD1 (6 bases). CDR3 size: 14 residues. The V and J ends lost 4 bases and 10 bases respectively, with 19 bases between them. Germline V gene sequence: CDR1 SQVTM, CDR2 ANQGSEA. The CDR3: CSVGVTGGGGKLFF. CDR3 nucleotide sequence: TGCAGCGTTGGTGTTACGGGGGGCGGAGGAAAACTGTTTTTT.

This clonotype was recorded once. The gene calls are TRBV7-2 and TRBJ1-1; D is ambiguous. The CDR3 covers 14 residues. V dropped 1 base and J dropped 4 bases, with 10 bases sitting between them. Germline CDR1 SGHTA, CDR2 FQGNSA. The CDR3 DNA sequence: TGTGCCAGCAGCTTAGTACGAAGGTCCACTGAAGCTTTCTTT. This sequence encodes CASSLVRRSTEAFF.

To note about this clonotype: Mismatch with germline at one junction end may stem from a read error. V and J are TRBV6-6 and TRBJ1-2, with a weak D call TRBD1 (6 bases). The CDR3 has 14 residues. CDR1 is MNHNY and CDR2 is SVGAGI in the germline V gene (reference sequence). The CDR3 DNA is TGTACCAGCTATGGGGGGGGCACTAACTATGGCTACACCTTC. It codes for CTSYGGGTNYGYTF.

The CDR3 region has the DNA TGTGCCAGCAGCTTAGAGGGACAGGGGAGACACAATGAGCAGTTCTTC. It encodes CASSLEGQGRHNEQFF. The chain combines TRBV11-1 with TRBJ2-1, with 10 nucleotides matching TRBD1. Germline V gene sequence: CDR1 SGHAT, CDR2 FQDESV (reference sequence). The CDR3 totals 16 residues. V shed 1 base and J 5 bases; nucleotides not matched to a gene: 5.

The V call is TRBV29-1, the J call TRBJ1-2; 7 nucleotides line up with TRBD1. The length of the CDR3 is 13 residues. Per germline, CDR1 SQVTM and CDR2 ANQGSEA. The junction had 7 bases not matched to a gene; V was cut back by 5 bases and J by 4 bases. CDR3 nucleotides: TGCAGCGTTCACAGGGGTAAGGGCTATGGCTACACCTTC. Encoded protein: CSVHRGKGYGYTF.

This clonotype occurred many times. The chain employs TRBV2 and TRBJ1-5; D unresolved. CDR3 size: 10 residues. V was shortened by 9 bases and J by 5 bases, with 5 bases between the two germline ends. From germline, CDR1 is SNHLY and CDR2 FYNNEI. The CDR3 reads CASGDQPQHF. In nucleotides, the CDR3 is TGTGCCAGTGGAGATCAGCCCCAGCATTTT.

This clonotype was observed a few times. The rearrangement links TRBV12-3 or TRBV12-4 to TRBJ2-5; D is undetermined. The DNA end favors TRBJ2-7, so the J call may be wrong. The CDR3 loop spans 13 amino acids. CDR3 in DNA: TGTGCCAGCACCTCGACATCCTCCTACGAGCAGTACTTC. Translating gives CASTSTSSYEQYF.

The chain joins TRBV4-1 to TRBJ1-2; 7 bases fit TRBD1. This CDR3 has 13 residues. CDR1 and CDR2 (germline): MGHRA, YSYEKL. V gave up 3 bases and J gave up 8 bases; unmatched junction bases: 6. The CDR3: CASSHPQGVGYTF. The CDR3 DNA is TGCGCCAGCAGCCACCCTCAGGGGGTGGGCTACACCTTC.

This clonotype was picked up a small number of times. The chain has TRBV6-6 and TRBJ2-4; D uncertain. The germline CDR1 and CDR2 sequences are MNHNY and SVGAGI (reference sequence). The CDR3 runs to 14 residues. The V end was cut by 2 bases, the J end by 8 bases, with 13 bases between. CDR3 DNA: TGTGCCAGCAGTTACAGAACAATGGTGGACATTCAGTACTTC. Translated: CASSYRTMVDIQYF.

The chain couples TRBV12-3 or TRBV12-4 to TRBJ1-2; D gene unclear. This CDR3 is 14 amino acids long. Trimming took off 5 bases at V and 4 bases at J, with 14 bases between the two ends. CDR3 bases: TGTGCCAGCAGTCGCACCGGGATCCTCTATGGCTACACCTTC. Translated, it gives CASSRTGILYGYTF.

This clonotype was counted a few times. J is TRBJ2-3 and V is TRBV7-2; D could derive from TRBD1 or TRBD2 (5 bases each). V was trimmed by 3 bases and J by 3 bases, leaving 13 bases between them. Germline-derived CDR1 and CDR2 are SGHTA and FQGNSA. CDR3 size: 15 residues. In DNA form, the CDR3 reads TGTGCCAGCAGCTTTGGGACGGTTCTTACAGATACGCAGTATTTT. This sequence encodes CASSFGTVLTDTQYF.

This clonotype was counted only a few times. The gene calls are TRBV3-1 and TRBJ1-2; possible D gene TRBD1, 6 bases. CDR1 LGHDT and CDR2 YNNKEL come from the germline V gene (reference sequence). V dropped 0 bases and J dropped 8 bases, with 10 bases sitting between them. The CDR3 is 13 amino acids. DNA for the CDR3: TGTGCCAGCAGCCAAGAACAGGGTCGCGGCTACACCTTC. Translation: CASSQEQGRGYTF.

This clonotype was picked up a small number of times. A read error is possible here, since a much larger clone lies one base away. The genes are TRBV25-1 and TRBJ2-5, with TRBD1 as a possible D gene (5 bases). Deletions cut 6 bases from V and 7 bases from J, with 12 bases between. This CDR3 region has 12 residues. Germline CDR1 reads MGHDK; CDR2 reads SYGVNS. CDR3 sequence (DNA): TGTGCCAGCAGCAGGCTAAGGGGGACCCAGTACTTC. Its translation is CASSRLRGTQYF.

This clonotype appeared a single time. The rearrangement links TRBV5-6 to TRBJ1-1; D not resolved. The V end lost 4 bases, the J end lost 11 bases, and 12 bases lay between the germline ends. The CDR3 contains 11 residues. Germline V gene sequence: CDR1 SGHDT, CDR2 YYEEEE. DNA for the CDR3: TGTGCCAGCAGCACACACCAAATCGCTTTCTTT. It codes for CASSTHQIAFF.

This clonotype was observed a few times. This sequence joins TRBV7-2 and TRBJ2-1, with D possibly being TRBD2 (6 bases). Trimming cost V 4 bases and J 4 bases, with 17 bases left between them. CDR3 length: 16 amino acids. Germline lookup yields CDR1 SGHTA and CDR2 FQGNSA. CDR3 sequence: CASSWGVRDVYNEQFF. The DNA for the CDR3 is TGTGCCAGCAGCTGGGGGGTCAGGGATGTTTACAATGAGCAGTTCTTC. The full variable domain, rest sourced from reference TRBV7-2 and TRBJ2-1, is GAGVSQSPSNKVTEKGKDVELRCDPISGHTALYWYRQSLGQGLEFLIYFQGNSAPDKSGLPSDRFSAERTGGSVSTLTIQRTQQEDSAVYLCASSWGVRDVYNEQFFGPGTRLTVL.

V usage is TRBV5-1 and J usage is TRBJ1-6; TRBD1 matches at 9 bases. V was clipped by 5 bases and J by 8 bases; unmatched bases: 5. Germline-derived CDR1 and CDR2 are SGHRS and YFSETQ. The CDR3 is 14 residues long. The CDR3 coding sequence is TGCGCCAGCAGTGAACAGGGGGCGGATTCACCCCTCCACTTT. This sequence encodes CASSEQGADSPLHF.

This clonotype occurred many times. This chain joins TRBV10-2 and TRBJ1-2; D unclear. The CDR3 spans 13 residues. V lost 3 bases to trimming and J lost 7 bases, with 12 bases between them. Looked up from germline, CDR1 is WSHSY and CDR2 is SAAADI. For the CDR3, the DNA is TGCGCCAGCAGTGAATATACAGTGAGTGGCTACACCTTC. Protein: CASSEYTVSGYTF.

This clonotype was found once. This rearrangement joins TRBV12-3 or TRBV12-4 to TRBJ2-4; D unclear. The DNA end is a closer match to TRBJ2-7, so the J assignment may be wrong. This CDR3 has 13 amino acids. DNA of the CDR3: TGTGCCAGCAGTTCCGACGGACGGGACGAGCAGTACTTC. Its protein is CASSSDGRDEQYF.

V is TRBV6-2 or TRBV6-3 and J is TRBJ1-5; maybe TRBD1 (6 bases). V was trimmed by 2 bases and J by 0 bases, leaving 14 bases between them. This CDR3 region has 17 residues. CDR1 is MNHEY, CDR2 SVGEGT, per germline. This chain's CDR3 is CASSYQLPGVSNQPQHF. In nucleotides, the CDR3 is TGTGCCAGCAGTTACCAACTTCCAGGGGTTAGCAATCAGCCCCAGCATTTT.

The rearrangement uses TRBV7-3 and TRBJ2-1; 7 positions match TRBD1. The CDR3 contains 12 residues. J lost 12 bases, V lost 4 bases, and 6 bases had no gene match. Germline loops: CDR1 SGHTA, CDR2 FQGTGA. CDR3: CASSSPSGGQFF. CDR3 DNA: TGTGCCAGCAGCTCCCCCTCAGGGGGGCAGTTCTTC.

The table lists this clonotype with a few counts. This chain joins TRBV6-5 and TRBJ1-2; possibly TRBD1 for D (5 bases). The CDR3 totals 15 residues. V lost 2 bases and J lost 1, with 11 bases in between. Germline-derived CDR1 and CDR2 are MNHEY and SVGAGI. CDR3 loop: CASSYLRDRNYGYTF. CDR3 nucleotides: TGTGCCAGCAGTTACCTAAGGGACCGTAACTATGGCTACACCTTC.

This chain connects TRBV27 to TRBJ2-1, with D unclear. Germline values: CDR1 MNHEY, CDR2 SMNVEV (reference sequence). V lost 10 bases and J 10 bases, leaving 17 bases between the germline ends. This CDR3 has 12 residues. The CDR3 DNA follows: TGTGCCAACACCAAAAACCTCAAGGAGCAGTTCTTC. Its translation is CANTKNLKEQFF.

This clonotype was recorded only once. Given the absence of the conserved phenylalanine or tryptophan at the CDR3 end, a read error is likely. The genes are TRBV15 and TRBJ1-1; D is possibly TRBD1 (5 bases). The CDR3 is made up of 15 amino acids. The V gene's germline CDR1 is LNHNV and CDR2 YYDKDF (reference sequence). V lost 5 bases to trimming and J lost 0 bases, with 13 bases between them. The chain's CDR3 is CATSPRGVLNTEAFL. The CDR3 DNA is TGTGCCACCAGCCCTCGGGGGGTGCTGAACACTGAAGCTTTCCTT.

V gene TRBV15 combines with J gene TRBJ1-5; perhaps TRBD1 as D (6 bases). Germline loops: CDR1 LNHNV, CDR2 YYDKDF (reference sequence). CDR3 length equals 16 residues. V was clipped by 5 bases and J by 0 bases, with 14 bases between them. The CDR3 DNA is TGTGCCACCAGCCCCCACAGGGAATATAGCAATCAGCCCCAGCATTTT. It translates to CATSPHREYSNQPQHF.